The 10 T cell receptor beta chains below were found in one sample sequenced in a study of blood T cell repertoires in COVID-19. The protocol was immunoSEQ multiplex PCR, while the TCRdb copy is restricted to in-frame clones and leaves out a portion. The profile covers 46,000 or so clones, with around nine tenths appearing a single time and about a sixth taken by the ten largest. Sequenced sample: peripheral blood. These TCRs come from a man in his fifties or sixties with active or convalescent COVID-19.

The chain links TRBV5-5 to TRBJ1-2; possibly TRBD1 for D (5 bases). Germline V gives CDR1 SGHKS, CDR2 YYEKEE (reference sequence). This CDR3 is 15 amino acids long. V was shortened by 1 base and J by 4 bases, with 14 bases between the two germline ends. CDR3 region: CASSLSQGISYGYTF. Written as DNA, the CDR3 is TGTGCCAGCAGCTTGTCCCAGGGAATATCCTATGGCTACACCTTC. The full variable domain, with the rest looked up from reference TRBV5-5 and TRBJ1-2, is DAGVTQSPTHLIKTRGQQVTLRCSPISGHKSVSWYQQVLGQGPQFIFQYYEKEERGRGNFPDRFSARQFPNYSSELNVNALLLGDSALYLCASSLSQGISYGYTFGSGTRLTVV.

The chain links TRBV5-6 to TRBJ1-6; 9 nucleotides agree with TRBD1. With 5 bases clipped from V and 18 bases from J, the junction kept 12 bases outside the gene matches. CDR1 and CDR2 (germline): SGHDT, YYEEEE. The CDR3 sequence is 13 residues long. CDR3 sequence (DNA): TGTGCCAGCAGTTCCGGGACAGGGCCATTACCCCACTTT. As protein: CASSSGTGPLPHF.

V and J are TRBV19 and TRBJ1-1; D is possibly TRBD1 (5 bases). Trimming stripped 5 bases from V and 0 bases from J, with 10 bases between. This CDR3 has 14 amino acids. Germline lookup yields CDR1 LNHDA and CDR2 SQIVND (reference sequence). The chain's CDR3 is CASSLSRVNTEAFF. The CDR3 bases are TGTGCCAGTAGTCTATCCAGGGTGAACACTGAAGCTTTCTTT. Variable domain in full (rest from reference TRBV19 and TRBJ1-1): DGGITQSPKYLFRKEGQNVTLSCEQNLNHDAMYWYRQDPGQGLRLIYYSQIVNDFQKGDIAEGYSVSREKKESFPLTVTSAQKNPTAFYLCASSLSRVNTEAFFGQGTRLTVV.

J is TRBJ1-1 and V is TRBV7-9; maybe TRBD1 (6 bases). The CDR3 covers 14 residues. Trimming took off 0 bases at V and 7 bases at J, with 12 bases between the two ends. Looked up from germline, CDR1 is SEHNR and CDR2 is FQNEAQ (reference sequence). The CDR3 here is CASSLASWTDEAFF. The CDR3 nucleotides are TGTGCCAGCAGCTTAGCGAGTTGGACAGATGAAGCTTTCTTT.

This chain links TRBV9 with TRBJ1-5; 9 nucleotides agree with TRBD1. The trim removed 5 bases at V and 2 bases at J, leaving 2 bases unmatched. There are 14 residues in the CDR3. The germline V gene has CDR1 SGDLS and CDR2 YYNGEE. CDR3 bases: TGTGCCAGCAGTAGACAGGGGGGCAATCAGCCCCAGCATTTT. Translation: CASSRQGGNQPQHF.

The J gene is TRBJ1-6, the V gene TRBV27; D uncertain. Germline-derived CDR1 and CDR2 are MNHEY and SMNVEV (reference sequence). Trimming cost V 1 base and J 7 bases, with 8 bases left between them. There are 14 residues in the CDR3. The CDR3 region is CASSLLVQNSPLHF. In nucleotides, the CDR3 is TGTGCCAGCAGTTTATTAGTCCAAAATTCACCCCTCCACTTT.

The CDR3 DNA reads as TGTGCCAGCAGCTTATCTATGGAGGAGGACTACGAGCAGTACTTC. Translated, it gives CASSLSMEEDYEQYF. This sequence joins TRBV7-2 and TRBJ2-7, with TRBD2 as a possible D gene (5 bases). The CDR3 has 15 residues. Germline loops: CDR1 SGHTA, CDR2 FQGNSA. V shed 2 bases and J shed 3 bases, with 14 bases lying between them. The whole variable domain, filled in from reference TRBV7-2 and TRBJ2-7, reads GAGVSQSPSNKVTEKGKDVELRCDPISGHTALYWYRQSLGQGLEFLIYFQGNSAPDKSGLPSDRFSAERTGGSVSTLTIQRTQQEDSAVYLCASSLSMEEDYEQYFGPGTRLTVT.

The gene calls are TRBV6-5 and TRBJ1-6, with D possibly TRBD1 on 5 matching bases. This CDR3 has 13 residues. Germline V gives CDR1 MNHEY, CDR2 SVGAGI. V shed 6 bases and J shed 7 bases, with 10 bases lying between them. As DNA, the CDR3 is TGTGCCAGCAGACTGGACAAGAATTCACCCCTCCACTTT. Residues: CASRLDKNSPLHF.

CDR3 region: CASSLRDSAGETQYF. For the CDR3, the DNA is TGTGCCAGCAGCCTCCGGGACTCCGCAGGCGAGACCCAGTACTTC. The J gene is TRBJ2-5, the V gene TRBV5-6, with TRBD2 as a possible D gene (6 bases). The CDR3 is 15 residues long. Deletions cut 4 bases from V and 5 bases from J, with 18 bases between. In germline, CDR1 is SGHDT, CDR2 YYEEEE. The whole variable domain, remainder taken from reference TRBV5-6 and TRBJ2-5, is DAGVTQSPTHLIKTRGQQVTLRCSPKSGHDTVSWYQQALGQGPQFIFQYYEEEERQRGNFPDRFSGHQFPNYSSELNVNALLLGDSALYLCASSLRDSAGETQYFGPGTRLLVL.

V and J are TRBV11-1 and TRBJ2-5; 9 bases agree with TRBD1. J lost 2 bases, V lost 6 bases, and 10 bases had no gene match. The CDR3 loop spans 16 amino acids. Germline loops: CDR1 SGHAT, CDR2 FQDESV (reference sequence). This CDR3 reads CASSHGQGKGQETQYF. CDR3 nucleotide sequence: TGTGCCAGCAGTCATGGACAGGGGAAGGGGCAAGAGACCCAGTACTTC. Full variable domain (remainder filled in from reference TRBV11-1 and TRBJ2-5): EAEVAQSPRYKITEKSQAVAFWCDPISGHATLYWYRQILGQGPELLVQFQDESVVDDSQLPKDRFSAERLKGVDSTLKIQPAELGDSAMYLCASSHGQGKGQETQYFGPGTRLLVL.